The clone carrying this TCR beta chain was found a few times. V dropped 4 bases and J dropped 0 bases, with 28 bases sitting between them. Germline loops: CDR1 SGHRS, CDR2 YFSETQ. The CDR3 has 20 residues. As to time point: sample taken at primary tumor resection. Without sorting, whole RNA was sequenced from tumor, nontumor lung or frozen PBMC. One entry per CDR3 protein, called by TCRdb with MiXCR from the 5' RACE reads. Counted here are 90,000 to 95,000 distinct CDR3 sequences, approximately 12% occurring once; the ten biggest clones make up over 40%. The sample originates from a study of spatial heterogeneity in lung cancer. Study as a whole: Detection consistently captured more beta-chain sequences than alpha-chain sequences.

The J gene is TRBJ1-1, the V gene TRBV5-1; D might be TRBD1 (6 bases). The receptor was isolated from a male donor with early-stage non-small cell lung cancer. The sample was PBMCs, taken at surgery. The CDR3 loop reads CASSPTYTGSLPMVNTEAFF. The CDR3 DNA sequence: TGCGCCAGCAGCCCCACCTACACAGGGTCACTACCTATGGTGAACACTGAAGCTTTCTTT.